This TCR beta chain stems from a study of blood T cell repertoires in COVID-19. Across the study: Samples of COVID-19 (acute and convalescent) were obtained from the United States, Italy and Spain. The cDNA or gDNA used as material had been derived from T cells, B-cell-depleted T cells, or PBMCs.

Original handling: Nucleated cell counts were estimated from reference gene primer amplification. Only in-frame clones appear in the TCRdb table, and some are missing; sequencing was by immunoSEQ multiplex PCR. V and J calls and clone size come straight from that table; D and trimming were deduced from the DNA. The table records around 68,000 clones, more than 80% of them present only once. CDR1 and CDR2 from the germline V gene are LGHDT and YNNKEL (reference sequence). V was pared by 5 bases and J by 6 bases, with 22 bases between. The CDR3 totals 17 residues. The receptor's source is a man aged 50 or older with acute or convalescent COVID-19. The source material was peripheral blood. V and J are TRBV3-1 (or the pseudogene TRBV3-2) and TRBJ2-2; TRBD2 might be the D (6 bases). The CDR3 bases are TGTGCCAGCAGCGCCGCCGGGAGTACTTTTGGGGCCGGGGAGCTGTTTTTT. The encoded protein is CASSAAGSTFGAGELFF.